A selection of T cell receptor beta chains follows, all from one sample in a study of cytomegalovirus exposure and HLA in healthy donors. Data came from immunoSEQ multiplex PCR; TCRdb stores just in-frame clones and leaves some out. The sample carries about 130,000 clones, 60% to 80% recorded once. What was sequenced was PBMCs. All receptors derive from a male donor in good health and CMV-seronegative. The CDR3 runs from the conserved cysteine through the conserved F or W. Fields, in order: V gene, D gene, J gene, clone size, CDR3 protein, CDR3 DNA. A D gene is named only where the DNA matches it firmly. Size is omitted from some rows. Given values are once, few, many or a class for expanded clones.

TRBV18,TRBD1,TRBJ2-7,-,CASSPGTAIYEQYF,TGTGCCAGCTCACCGGGGACAGCCATCTACGAGCAGTACTTC
TRBV6-1,TRBD1,TRBJ1-1,few,CAGGTELNTEAFF,TGTGCCGGAGGGACAGAGTTGAACACTGAAGCTTTCTTT
TRBV7-9,-,TRBJ1-2,-,CATFERYTF,TGTGCCACCTTTGAGCGCTACACCTTC
TRBV16,-,TRBJ1-5,-,CASSQSKDTNQPQHF,TGTGCCAGCAGCCAATCAAAGGACACAAATCAGCCCCAGCATTTT
TRBV9,TRBD2,TRBJ2-2,-,CASSETQEGGRVVGELFF,TGTGCCAGCAGCGAGACCCAAGAGGGTGGGAGGGTTGTCGGGGAGCTGTTTTTT
TRBV14,TRBD1,TRBJ1-1,-,CASSHRTGGIHTEAFF,TGTGCCAGCAGCCATAGGACAGGGGGTATTCACACTGAAGCTTTCTTT
TRBV5-6,TRBD1,TRBJ1-2,-,CASSSRTGRLYGYTF,TGTGCCAGCAGCTCAAGGACAGGCCGACTCTATGGCTACACCTTC
TRBV28,-,TRBJ1-1,many,CASSRQALNTEAFF,TGTGCCAGCTCTAGACAGGCGCTGAACACTGAAGCTTTCTTT
TRBV6-5,-,TRBJ1-5,-,CASKTGPTQPQHF,TGTGCCAGCAAAACAGGGCCCACTCAGCCCCAGCATTTT
TRBV2,TRBD2,TRBJ2-7,once,CASKLTSGVSSYEQYF,TGTGCCAGCAAACTCACTAGCGGGGTAAGCTCCTACGAGCAGTACTTC
TRBV18,TRBD2,TRBJ2-7,-,CASSPGLAGYEQYF,TGTGCCAGCTCACCCGGACTAGCGGGGTACGAGCAGTACTTC
TRBV30,-,TRBJ2-3,-,CAWSPTTVFNTQYF,TGTGCCTGGAGCCCGACTACCGTCTTTAATACGCAGTATTTT
TRBV11-3,TRBD2,TRBJ2-3,-,CASSLAPLAGGTDTQYF,TGTGCCAGCAGCTTAGCCCCCTTAGCGGGAGGAACAGATACGCAGTATTTT
TRBV7-9,TRBD1,TRBJ2-7,-,CASSGGQIAYEQYF,TGTGCCAGCAGCGGGGGACAGATTGCCTACGAGCAGTACTTC
TRBV28,TRBD2,TRBJ2-3,-,CASRTSSDTQYF,TGTGCCAGCAGGACTAGCTCCGATACGCAGTATTTT
TRBV13,-,TRBJ2-2,-,CASSFSGFGTKNTGELFF,TGTGCCAGCAGCTTTTCTGGTTTCGGGACAAAGAACACCGGGGAGCTGTTTTTT
TRBV7-9,-,TRBJ2-7,-,CASSLEAGEQYF,TGTGCCAGCAGCTTAGAAGCGGGCGAGCAGTACTTC
TRBV6-5,-,TRBJ2-3,-,CASSYRGASTDTQYF,TGTGCCAGCAGTTACAGGGGCGCTAGCACAGATACGCAGTATTTT
TRBV28,TRBD1,TRBJ1-2,-,CASSFYPGQHLYGYTF,TGTGCCAGCAGTTTCTACCCGGGACAGCACCTATATGGCTACACCTTC
TRBV5-1,-,TRBJ1-1,-,CASSLGTAPPNTEAFF,TGCGCCAGCAGCTTGGGGACTGCTCCCCCGAACACTGAAGCTTTCTTT
TRBV28,-,TRBJ1-5,once,CASSLAQGKFQPQHF,TGTGCCAGCAGTTTGGCTCAGGGTAAATTTCAGCCCCAGCATTTT
TRBV10-3,-,TRBJ2-1,once,CAIKSLGYEQFF,TGTGCCATCAAGAGCCTGGGCTATGAGCAGTTCTTC
TRBV7-2,TRBD1,TRBJ1-2,once,CASRRPGGNDNYGYTF,TGTGCCAGCAGAAGGCCAGGGGGGAACGATAACTATGGCTACACCTTC
TRBV27,-,TRBJ1-1,-,CASSGQGTEAFF,TGTGCCAGCAGTGGTCAGGGGACTGAAGCTTTCTTT
TRBV7-2,TRBD1,TRBJ2-1,few,CASSSTGASPYNEQFF,TGTGCCAGCAGCTCTACAGGGGCGAGTCCCTACAATGAGCAGTTCTTC
TRBV28,-,TRBJ2-1,-,CASRKLARYRDEQFF,TGTGCCAGCAGGAAACTAGCTAGATATAGGGATGAGCAGTTCTTC
TRBV5-1,-,TRBJ2-3,few,CASSREGTDTQYF,TGCGCCAGCAGTCGGGAAGGCACAGATACGCAGTATTTT
TRBV6-6,-,TRBJ2-3,-,CASSPRPSLTDTQYF,TGTGCCAGCAGCCCCCGACCTAGCCTCACAGATACGCAGTATTTT
TRBV6-6,TRBD1,TRBJ1-1,-,CASSDTGGSTEAFF,TGTGCCAGCAGTGACACAGGGGGTAGCACTGAAGCTTTCTTT